This T cell receptor beta chain was found in a study of vaccination effects on CD4 cells after COVID-19 (dated by TCRdb to about 2022). At the level of the whole study: In the ViraFEST assay, PBMC were stimulated with viral peptide pools, and TCR sequencing was then used to find antigen-specific CD4+ T cell clonotypes based on their expansion. Across the study, the median time from the second dose to post-vaccine sampling was 72 days (range 14 to 241). Some 2 million PBMC per well were cultured with about 9 ug/ml peptides in IMDM containing 5% human AB serum, approximately 10 IU/ml IL-2 and gentamicin. In both COVID-19 convalescent patients and infection-naive vaccine recipients, the study compared SARS-CoV-2 spike-specific CD4+ TCR repertoires from before mRNA vaccination with those from after it. The full study included around ten COVID-19 convalescent patients and several SARS-CoV-2-naive healthy vaccine recipients. Cultures from other donors in the study were sequenced using the Oncomine TCR Beta short-read assay on an Illumina iSeq 100. What the study reported, not specific to this receptor: Only a small number of convalescent patients were included, and no early post-infection timepoints were available, which limited the study. In healthy vaccine recipients, vaccine-induced clones were almost all SARS-CoV-2 mono-reactive, with only 1 of 255 being cross-reactive with common cold coronaviruses. Marked clonal contraction was observed in both infection-induced and vaccine-induced clones at late post-vaccination timepoints, consistent with waning T cell responses.

After around 10 days of culture, CD4+ T cells were isolated with the EasySep CD4+ T cell isolation kit. Each participant received two doses of an mRNA SARS-CoV-2 vaccine, either BNT162b2 or mRNA-1273. None of the healthy vaccine recipients had a prior SARS-CoV-2 infection, which was confirmed by nucleocapsid antibody tests that came back negative both before and after vaccination. On days 3 and 7, half of the culture medium was replaced with fresh IL-2-containing medium. Unless otherwise noted, each peptide stimulation condition was cultured in triplicate wells. Using Ficoll-Paque Plus gradient centrifugation, PBMC were separated from whole blood and then either used fresh or cryopreserved at -140C. Genomic DNA was extracted from cultured CD4+ T cells with the QIAamp micro DNA kit. This clone was counted a single time. There is no known antigen for this receptor. Base quality data are lacking; no much larger clone is found one base away.

The receptor library was made with the immunoSEQ multiplex PCR assay. DNA from the CD4+ T cells that had been cultured and isolated underwent TCR beta CDR3 sequencing. Processing in the source paper ran as follows. Non-productive TCR sequences were discarded, and reads were trimmed to the CDR3 region, with only CDR3s of 7 or more amino acids retained. Antigen-specific clonotypes were identified with the MANAFEST web app by comparing expansion in peptide wells against reference cultures. To count as positive, a clone had to show expansion at FDR<0.05 compared with the reference and with all other wells, an odds ratio above 5, and a frequency above 0.1% in two replicate wells. Cross-reactive clonotypes were defined as significantly expanded in SARS-CoV-2 spike wells and in at least one common cold coronavirus spike condition. Using the stringdist R package, CDR3 similarity was measured by Levenshtein distance, and unrooted trees were constructed with ape in R 3.6.1. As stored in TCRdb, this immuneACCESS dataset retains in-frame rearrangements with V and J assigned. A fraction of the clones does not appear; measured against another copy, unresolved V genes explain less than half of the discrepancy, and the remainder lacks a known reason. D and trimming come from the DNA, and the V and J calls and clone size come from that table. A total of 50,000 to 70,000 clones appear in this sample, approximately 79% of them only once. The ten largest clones represent 2% to 3% of the sample.

CDR1 GTSNPN and CDR2 SVGIG were looked up in the germline V gene (reference sequence). The CDR3 numbers 16 residues from cysteine through phenylalanine. Only CDR3 DNA is held: 48 bases, read in frame from base 1. Compared with germline, V lacks 4 bases and J lacks 6 bases; bases without a gene match: 16. The sequencing here drew on CD4+ T cells from PBMCs cultured without peptide, taken after COVID-19 vaccination. The rearrangement joined TRBV30 to TRBJ2-3; 7 bases in the junction line up with TRBD2. The sequence was collected from a human donor who received a COVID-19 vaccine. The bases are TGTGCCTGGAACCCAAGGACGGCGGGGGTCAGGGATACGCAGTATTTT. Its product reads: CAWNPRTAGVRDTQYF.